This T cell receptor beta chain emerged from a study of shared clonotypes between healthy human individuals (dated by TCRdb to 2018 to 2021). A note on the overall study: A couple of women and a few men aged 18 to 49 years were included in the cohort. Libraries were prepared and TCR repertoires were sequenced by different laboratories using diverse techniques, in order to increase sequencing depth and limit assay-specific biases. For each donor, CD4 naive and CD4 memory were each run on three plates, CD8 naive on two plates, and CD8 memory on one plate. Between about 0.9 and 8.9 billion PBMCs per donor were obtained by leukapheresis. To estimate repertoire size and how much clonotype sharing occurs between individuals, the study deeply sequenced the blood TCR repertoires of five healthy adults.

Donors were healthy HIV-negative adults with no recently reported acute infections or vaccinations. All donors were Caucasian adults living in Nashville, Tennessee, USA. CD4+ T cells were enriched by magnetic negative selection, after which naive cells were positively selected on CD45RA and the negative fraction was taken as the memory subset. After blood collection by leukapheresis, PBMCs were isolated using Ficoll-Histopaque density gradient centrifugation and then cryopreserved in the vapor phase of liquid nitrogen. Analytical flow cytometry was used to check the purity and quantity of each magnetically sorted T cell population. Genomic DNA was isolated from each sorted fraction and quantified by UV absorbance on a Nanodrop 2000c. The study at large found these results: Rarefaction of sorted-subset datasets indicated incomplete sequencing despite the large sequencing depth. Sampling was restricted to blood, and TCR repertoires in tissue are likely to differ from TCR repertoires in blood. Compared with non-shared clonotypes, clonotypes shared by all four sorted-subset donors had higher generation probabilities. Larger estimated clonotype richness was generally found for naive subsets than for memory subsets. Pairwise subsampling led to the expectation that sequencing depth would affect the degree of clonotype sharing among donors. The genetic and exposure-history diversity represented was limited by the small number of donors. About 5% of naive CD4, 3.5% of naive CD8, around 2.3% of memory CD4, and about 0.4% of memory CD8 clonotypes were shared across a few donors.

CDR1 and CDR2 were assigned from the germline V gene (reference sequence) as MNHNY and SVGAGI. The CDR3 has 16 amino acids, counting the end cysteine and phenylalanine. Only the CDR3 DNA stays, 48 bases, in frame from base 1. V trim: 6 bases; J trim: 5 bases; unmatched bases: 7. TCR CDR3 regions were amplified from genomic DNA by multiplex PCR using the deep immunoSEQ assay. Extracted genomic DNA from each cell subset was distributed evenly across all wells of several immunoSEQ 96-well plates, and each plate was treated as a replicate. For sorted subsets, about 0.2 ug genomic DNA, equal to tens of thousands of T cell genomes, was loaded into each replicate PCR. Purified libraries were measured with a Qubit 3.0 fluorometer, size-checked on a Bioanalyzer 2100, and measured again with the KAPA Library Quantification kit. Every immunoSEQ 96-well plate was sequenced on a dedicated single-read 150-cycle Illumina NextSeq 550 flow cell. In the paper's pipeline: Because the immunoSEQ output held only junctional sequences and lacked quality scores, the filtering could not match the filtering applied to full-length reads. Sequences were annotated with PyIR, a Python wrapper for IgBLAST v1.9, and V/J genes and CDR3 were assigned using IMGT germline references. Any read was removed if the V/J assignment was weak (E-value above 1e-6), the CDR3 was missing, or the read contained stop codons, out-of-frame junctions, or ambiguous translated residues. V3J clonotypes were defined as sequences sharing the same inferred V gene, J gene, and CDR3 amino acid sequence. Percentage overlap between repertoires was computed as shared unique clonotypes divided by the size of the smaller repertoire. Repertoire richness was assessed with RTK rarefaction, the Chao1 estimator, and Recon v2.1 estimates of unobserved clonotypes. For all TCRbeta clonotypes obtained by the gDNA method from several donors, generation probabilities were computed with OLGA. Imported from immuneACCESS, the table was reduced by TCRdb to in-frame sequences with V and J called. These copies leave out some clones; in studies compared against another copy, an unresolved V gene accounts for under half, and the cause of the remainder is not known. V and J calls and clone size are as listed in that table; D and trimming were resolved from the DNA. This sample gives about 2.4 million clones in total; more than 85% of them show up just once. The ten largest clones take up 0.35% to 0.45% of the sample.

Comments on this clone: The clone's antigen remains unknown. Base qualities were left out, and no much larger clone turns up one base away.

This clonotype was sampled from a man between 18 and 29 years old in good health. Some clones in this sample may be carry-over from other donors' samples. What was sequenced was naive CD4+ T cells from PBMCs. The cell subset or site tag for this specimen amounts to: CD45RA+ positively selected. The V and J segments used are TRBV6-6 and TRBJ1-6; the central 10 bases match TRBD1. The CDR3 region has the sequence CASRTRQGADNSPLHF. The nucleotide sequence reads TGTGCCAGCAGGACCCGACAGGGGGCAGATAATTCACCCCTCCACTTT.